Below are 30 T cell receptor beta chains sequenced from a single sample in a study of CD8+CD57+ T cells in acquired aplastic anemia. CDR3 and TCR beta VDJ profiling relied on genomic DNA as the template. One entry per CDR3 protein, called by TCRdb with MiXCR from the reads. Among 250,000 to 300,000 distinct CDR3 sequences listed, approximately 55% were seen once. Sequencing was performed on sorted CD4+, CD8+, or CD8+CD57+ T cells (not recorded which) from PBMCs. The receptors come from a human donor with severe aplastic anemia or a healthy control (not recorded which).

The chain employs TRBV29-1 and TRBJ2-1, with D possibly matching TRBD2 (6 bases). The V gene's germline CDR1 is SQVTM and CDR2 ANQGSEA. The CDR3 consists of 14 residues. Trimming took off 5 bases at V and 4 bases at J, with 15 bases between the two ends. The CDR3 region has the DNA TGCAGCGTTACAGATAGCGGAAGATACAATGAGCAGTTCTTC. Protein: CSVTDSGRYNEQFF.

To note about this clonotype: One junction end disagrees with the germline gene, perhaps due to a read error. The V call is TRBV7-7, the J call TRBJ2-5, with D possibly being TRBD2 (6 bases). Germline loops: CDR1 SSHAT, CDR2 FNYEAQ (reference sequence). The CDR3 loop spans 13 amino acids. The CDR3 DNA sequence: TGTGCTAGCAGCTTACCCAGCGGGGAGACCCAGTACTTC. This sequence encodes CASSLPSGETQYF.

The table lists this clonotype with a count of one. The chain combines TRBV30 with TRBJ2-7; D may be TRBD2 (6 bases). Germline V gives CDR1 GTSNPN, CDR2 SVGIG (reference sequence). This CDR3 has 12 residues. With 2 bases removed from V and 6 bases from J, the gap between germline ends came to 11 bases. CDR3 region: CAWSTGGSEQYF. As DNA, the CDR3 is TGTGCCTGGAGTACCGGGGGAAGCGAGCAGTACTTC.

The chain employs TRBV7-9 and TRBJ2-7; unclear D gene. Trimming removed 7 bases from V and 2 bases from J, with 18 bases in between. CDR1 and CDR2 (germline): SEHNR, FQNEAQ (reference sequence). CDR3 length: 15 amino acids. The CDR3 sequence is CASTPTATGPYEQYF. Written as DNA, the CDR3 is TGTGCCAGCACCCCTACAGCTACTGGGCCCTACGAGCAGTACTTC.

The chain links TRBV20-1 to TRBJ2-7; 7 bases line up with TRBD1. Germline-derived CDR1 and CDR2 are DFQATT and SNEGSKA (reference sequence). CDR3 length equals 14 residues. V trimming: 0 bases; J trimming: 2 bases; junction bases outside the gene matches: 4. CDR3 in amino acids: CSARDGDRAYEQYF. As DNA, the CDR3 is TGCAGTGCTAGAGATGGGGACAGAGCCTACGAGCAGTACTTC.

The genes are TRBV20-1 and TRBJ2-1; D may match TRBD1 or TRBD2 (6 bases each). Between the trimmed V and J ends, which lost 6 bases and 8 bases, there was a span of 20 bases. This CDR3 is 14 amino acids long. Germline V lookup: CDR1 DFQATT, CDR2 SNEGSKA (reference sequence). The CDR3 DNA sequence: TGCAGTGCGATTAGCGGCCAAACAGGGTATGAGCAGTTCTTC. Protein sequence: CSAISGQTGYEQFF.

The sample holds many counts of this clonotype. The chain employs TRBV10-3 and TRBJ2-5; TRBD1 matches 9 bases. The CDR3 loop spans 12 amino acids. Germline-derived CDR1 and CDR2 are ENHRY and SYGVKD. Trimming took 4 bases from V and 7 from J; bases not matched to a gene: 1. CDR3 amino acids: CAISGQGGTQYF. DNA for the CDR3: TGTGCCATCAGTGGACAGGGGGGGACCCAGTACTTC.

This clonotype was seen only a few times. The genes are TRBV12-3 or TRBV12-4 and TRBJ1-5; D remains ambiguous. V was cut by 2 bases and J by 1 base, with 9 bases left in between. CDR3 size: 15 residues. Here the CDR3 DNA reads TGTGCCAGCAGTTTATCCTCCGGGAGCAATCAGCCCCAGCATTTT. Translation gives CASSLSSGSNQPQHF.

This CDR3 is CSVGLVGSYNEQFF. CDR3 DNA sequence: TGCAGCGTTGGACTAGTAGGTTCCTACAATGAGCAGTTCTTC. The chain joins TRBV29-1 to TRBJ2-1; weak D call: TRBD2 (6 bases). Germline CDR1 reads SQVTM; CDR2 reads ANQGSEA. The ends were cut back, 4 bases at V and 1 base at J, with 11 bases in the middle. The length of the CDR3 is 14 residues.

This chain connects TRBV2 to TRBJ2-6; tentative D call: TRBD1 (5 bases). This CDR3 spans 15 amino acids. V shed 1 base and J shed 2 bases, with 6 bases lying between them. The V gene's germline CDR1 is SNHLY and CDR2 FYNNEI. The CDR3, as DNA: TGTGCCAGCAGTGAAGAGGGGACTGGGGCCAACGTCCTGACTTTC. As protein: CASSEEGTGANVLTF.

V and J are TRBV9 and TRBJ1-2; D is unclear. The CDR3 is 14 amino acids. Trimming pared 4 bases from V and 8 bases from J, leaving 18 bases between. The germline V gene encodes CDR1 SGDLS and CDR2 YYNGEE. The CDR3 bases are TGTGCCAGCAGCCCCATCAATCAGTTCGGGGGCTACACCTTC. Translating it yields CASSPINQFGGYTF.

The V and J genes are TRBV7-8 and TRBJ2-5; D is undetermined. The length of the CDR3 is 13 residues. Germline values: CDR1 SGHVS, CDR2 FQNEAQ. V was shortened by 10 bases and J by 4 bases, with 16 bases between the two germline ends. Written as DNA, the CDR3 is TGTGCCACCCTGGGTACCTTAGCAGAGACCCAGTACTTC. The encoded protein is CATLGTLAETQYF.

Concerning this clonotype itself: A read error is likely, as this CDR3 ends without the conserved phenylalanine or tryptophan. This chain links TRBV12-3 or TRBV12-4 with TRBJ1-1; perhaps TRBD1 as D (5 bases). Trimming took 6 bases from V and 2 from J, leaving 10 bases between them. The CDR3 is 13 residues long. CDR3 residues: CASSRTQNTEAFS. CDR3 nucleotides: TGTGCCAGCAGCCGGACACAAAACACTGAAGCTTTCTCT.

V gene TRBV29-1 combines with J gene TRBJ2-2; D unresolved. The CDR3 is 11 amino acids. V was trimmed by 3 bases and J by 4 bases, leaving 3 bases between them. Germline V lookup: CDR1 SQVTM, CDR2 ANQGSEA. This CDR3 reads CSVDSTGELFF. In nucleotides, the CDR3 is TGCAGCGTTGACTCCACCGGGGAGCTGTTTTTT.

The J gene is TRBJ2-3, the V gene TRBV20-1, with D perhaps matching TRBD1 or TRBD2 (5 bases each). Germline CDR1 reads DFQATT; CDR2 reads SNEGSKA (reference sequence). CDR3 size: 15 residues. V shed 1 base and J shed 1 base, with 12 bases lying between them. CDR3 bases: TGCAGTGCTAGAGTACGGGGCCCCGGCACAGATACGCAGTATTTT. Its protein product is CSARVRGPGTDTQYF.

The chain carries TRBV5-1 and TRBJ2-1, with 11 positions matching TRBD2. Per the germline V gene, CDR1 is SGHRS and CDR2 is YFSETQ. Trimming cost V 0 bases and J 9 bases; bases outside gene matches: 8. CDR3 length: 16 residues. The CDR3 sequence: CASSLVDLAGGSEQFF. Written as DNA, the CDR3 is TGCGCCAGCAGCTTGGTGGATCTAGCGGGGGGAAGTGAGCAGTTCTTC.

V is TRBV29-1 and J is TRBJ1-4; D ambiguous. V lost 4 bases to trimming and J lost 7 bases, with 10 bases between them. CDR1 is SQVTM and CDR2 is ANQGSEA in the germline V gene. The CDR3 has 12 amino acids. The CDR3 sequence: CSVGAVGEKLFF. The CDR3 DNA is TGCAGCGTTGGGGCAGTAGGTGAAAAACTGTTTTTT.

This sequence joins TRBV10-3 and TRBJ2-5, with D unclear. Trimming removed 11 bases from V and 0 bases from J, with 10 bases in between. CDR1 is ENHRY and CDR2 is SYGVKD in the germline V gene. This CDR3 contains 12 residues. The CDR3 nucleotides read TGTGCCGGGAAGGAGTACCAAGAGACCCAGTACTTC. This translates into CAGKEYQETQYF.

This clonotype was seen many times. The gene calls are TRBV30 and TRBJ2-7; maybe TRBD2 (6 bases). The CDR3 contains 13 residues. From germline, CDR1 is GTSNPN and CDR2 SVGIG (reference sequence). V was shortened by 1 base and J by 0 bases, with 7 bases between the two germline ends. CDR3 in DNA: TGTGCCTGGAGTGGGGACTCCTCCTACGAGCAGTACTTC. Its protein is CAWSGDSSYEQYF.

This clonotype was seen many times. V is TRBV5-4 and J is TRBJ1-3, with a possible D match to TRBD1 (5 bases). In germline, CDR1 is SGHNT, CDR2 YYREEE (reference sequence). The V gene lost 1 base and the J gene lost 0 bases, with 11 bases spanning the gap. CDR3 length equals 16 residues. The CDR3 is CASSLFGALSGNTIYF. CDR3 nucleotide sequence: TGTGCCAGCAGCTTGTTCGGGGCTCTCTCTGGAAACACCATATATTTT.

This clonotype was detected ten times or more. The chain employs TRBV9 and TRBJ2-7, with 7 bases lining up with TRBD1. The CDR3 length is 15 residues. J was trimmed by 0 bases and V by 1 base; bases with no gene match: 4. CDR1 and CDR2 (germline): SGDLS, YYNGEE. CDR3: CASSVLGDSSYEQYF. The CDR3, as DNA: TGTGCCAGCAGCGTATTGGGGGACAGCTCCTACGAGCAGTACTTC.

This clonotype was seen just once. The chain links TRBV14 to TRBJ2-3, with TRBD2 matching 9 bases. V was pared by 4 bases and J by 1 base, with 6 bases of the junction left unmatched. Germline V lookup: CDR1 SGHDN, CDR2 FVKESK. The CDR3 consists of 16 residues. CDR3 region: CASSPPKREGTDTQYF. Here the CDR3 DNA reads TGTGCCAGCAGCCCCCCTAAGCGGGAGGGCACAGATACGCAGTATTTT.

A single count supports this clonotype. The rearrangement joins TRBV2 to TRBJ2-3; TRBD1 or TRBD2 may be the D gene (6 bases each). The CDR3 sequence is 12 residues long. CDR1 is SNHLY, CDR2 FYNNEI, per germline. V was trimmed by 9 bases and J by 2 bases, leaving 9 bases between them. CDR3 DNA sequence: TGTGCCAGTCGGGGGCTCACAGATACGCAGTATTTT. It is translated as CASRGLTDTQYF.

A remark on this clonotype: This sequence may be a read error, since a much larger clone differs from it by one base. This chain uses TRBV24-1 with TRBJ1-2, with TRBD1 identical over 7 bases. CDR1 is KGHDR, CDR2 SFDVKD, per germline. The CDR3 totals 13 residues. Losses at the gene ends were 9 bases for V and 2 bases for J; bases not matched to a gene: 5. CDR3 in amino acids: CATLRQGNYGYTF. CDR3 coding DNA: TGTGCCACCCTTAGACAGGGAAACTATGGCTACACCTTC.

V and J are TRBV14 and TRBJ1-1; the D gene is possibly TRBD1 (6 bases). The germline V gene has CDR1 SGHDN and CDR2 FVKESK. The CDR3 has 14 residues. Deletions cut 4 bases from V and 3 bases from J, with 12 bases between. In nucleotides, the CDR3 is TGTGCCAGCAGCCGGAACAAGGGGGACACTGAAGCTTTCTTT. This translates into CASSRNKGDTEAFF.

This clonotype has a count of ten or more. The CDR3 region is CAWGKKTGLGYGYTF. The CDR3 DNA is TGTGCCTGGGGGAAGAAGACAGGGCTTGGGTATGGCTACACCTTC. The genes are TRBV30 and TRBJ1-2, with 7 bases fitting TRBD1. V shed 5 bases, J shed 5 bases, and the junction held 14 bases outside the gene matches. This CDR3 is built from 15 residues. Germline CDR1 reads GTSNPN; CDR2 reads SVGIG (reference sequence).

The CDR3 sequence is CASSARGEWEQYF. CDR3 DNA sequence: TGTGCCAGCAGTGCGCGGGGGGAATGGGAGCAGTACTTC. The chain uses TRBV7-4 and TRBJ2-7; TRBD2 matches 8 bases. With V trimmed by 6 bases and J by 7 bases, 8 bases remained unmatched. The germline V gene encodes CDR1 SGHVT and CDR2 SQSDAQ. The CDR3 is made up of 13 amino acids. The full variable domain, rest sourced from reference TRBV7-4 and TRBJ2-7, is GAGVSQSPRYKVAKRGRDVALRCDSISGHVTLYWYRQTLGQGSEVLTYSQSDAQRDKSGRPSGRFSAERPERSVSTLKIQRTEQGDSAVYLCASSARGEWEQYFGPGTRLTVT.

Details on this clonotype: At one boundary the junction diverges from the germline segment, which might be a read error. The rearrangement uses TRBV10-3 and TRBJ2-7, with 8 bases fitting TRBD1. The germline CDR1 and CDR2 sequences are ENHRY and SYGVKD. The CDR3 has 13 amino acids. The CDR3 is CAITAGQDYEQHF. The DNA of the CDR3 is TGTGCCATTACCGCGGGACAGGACTACGAGCAGCACTTC.

This clonotype was observed a handful of times. Germline is not matched at one junction end, which may reflect a read error. This sequence joins TRBV2 and TRBJ2-6; 11 bases agree with TRBD1. The germline CDR1 and CDR2 sequences are SNHLY and FYNNEI. This CDR3 spans 14 amino acids. Written as DNA, the CDR3 is TGTGCCAGCAGTGAAAGGGGACAGGGGGGAGATGAAGCTTTC. Protein product: CASSERGQGGDEAF.

About this clonotype itself: Lacking the conserved final phenylalanine or tryptophan, this CDR3 likely reflects a read error. J is TRBJ2-7 and V is TRBV7-2; D not resolved. Germline CDR1 is SGHTA and CDR2 is FQGNSA. CDR3 length: 14 residues. The CDR3 region has the DNA TGCGCCAGCAGCCATAGCAGAAGCTCCTACGAACAGTACTCC. Its protein is CASSHSRSSYEQYS.